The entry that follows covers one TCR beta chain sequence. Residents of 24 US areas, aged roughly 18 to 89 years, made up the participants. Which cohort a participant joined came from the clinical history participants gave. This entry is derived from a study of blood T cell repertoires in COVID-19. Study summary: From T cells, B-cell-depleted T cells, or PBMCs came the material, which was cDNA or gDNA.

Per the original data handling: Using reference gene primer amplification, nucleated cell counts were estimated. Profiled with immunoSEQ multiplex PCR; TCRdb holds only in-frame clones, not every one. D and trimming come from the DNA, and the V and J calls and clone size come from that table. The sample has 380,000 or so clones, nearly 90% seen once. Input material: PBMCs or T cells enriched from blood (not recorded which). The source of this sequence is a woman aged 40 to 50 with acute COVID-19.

CDR3 region: CASSAIGGTEAFF. CDR3 sequence (DNA): TGTGCCAGCAGCGCCATAGGAGGGACTGAAGCTTTCTTT. V is TRBV3-1 (or the pseudogene TRBV3-2) and J is TRBJ1-1; unclear D gene. Per the germline V gene, CDR1 is LGHDT and CDR2 is YNNKEL (reference sequence). Trimming cost V 5 bases and J 5 bases, with 12 bases left between them. The CDR3 has 13 residues.